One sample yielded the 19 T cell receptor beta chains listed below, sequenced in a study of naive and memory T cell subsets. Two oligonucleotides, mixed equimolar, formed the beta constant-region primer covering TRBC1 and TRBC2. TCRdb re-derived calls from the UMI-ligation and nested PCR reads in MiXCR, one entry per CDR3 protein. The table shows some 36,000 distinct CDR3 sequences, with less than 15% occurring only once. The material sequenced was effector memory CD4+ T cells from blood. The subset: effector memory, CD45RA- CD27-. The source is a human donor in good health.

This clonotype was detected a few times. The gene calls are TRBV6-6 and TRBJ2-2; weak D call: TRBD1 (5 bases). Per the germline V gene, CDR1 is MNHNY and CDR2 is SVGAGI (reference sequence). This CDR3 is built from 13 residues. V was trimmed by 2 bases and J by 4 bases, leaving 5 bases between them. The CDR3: CASSYRGTGELFF. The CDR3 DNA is TGTGCCAGCAGTTACAGGGGCACCGGGGAGCTGTTTTTT.

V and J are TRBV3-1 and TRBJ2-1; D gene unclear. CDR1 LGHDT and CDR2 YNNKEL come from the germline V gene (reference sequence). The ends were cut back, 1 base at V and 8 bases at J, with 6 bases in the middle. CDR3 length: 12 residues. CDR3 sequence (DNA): TGTGCCAGCAGCCAAGTGAGTCATGAGCAGTTCTTC. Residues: CASSQVSHEQFF.

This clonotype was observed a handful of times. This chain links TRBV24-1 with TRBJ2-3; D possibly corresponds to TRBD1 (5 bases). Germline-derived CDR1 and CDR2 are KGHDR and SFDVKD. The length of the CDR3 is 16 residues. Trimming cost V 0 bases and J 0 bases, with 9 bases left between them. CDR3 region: CATSDLTPGSTDTQYF. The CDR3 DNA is TGTGCCACCAGTGATTTGACCCCAGGGAGCACAGATACGCAGTATTTT.

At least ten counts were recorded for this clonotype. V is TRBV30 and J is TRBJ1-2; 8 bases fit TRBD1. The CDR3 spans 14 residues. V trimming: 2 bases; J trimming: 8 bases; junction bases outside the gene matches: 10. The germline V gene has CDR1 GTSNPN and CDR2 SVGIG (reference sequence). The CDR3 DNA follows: TGTGCCTGGAGTACAACAGTCAGGGGGCGAGGCTACACCTTC. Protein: CAWSTTVRGRGYTF.

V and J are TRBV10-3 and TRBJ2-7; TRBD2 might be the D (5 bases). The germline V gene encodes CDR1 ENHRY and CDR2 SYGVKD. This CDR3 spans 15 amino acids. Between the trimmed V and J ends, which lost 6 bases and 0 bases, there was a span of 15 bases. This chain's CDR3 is CAISPAGAISYEQYF. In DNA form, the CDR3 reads TGTGCCATCAGCCCGGCGGGCGCAATCTCCTACGAGCAGTACTTC.

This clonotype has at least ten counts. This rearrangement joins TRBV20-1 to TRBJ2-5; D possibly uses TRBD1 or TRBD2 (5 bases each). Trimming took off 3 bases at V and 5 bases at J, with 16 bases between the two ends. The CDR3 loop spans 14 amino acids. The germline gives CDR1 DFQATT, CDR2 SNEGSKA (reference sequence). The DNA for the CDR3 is TGCAGTGCTAGCCCAGGGTCGAGGGTGGAGACCCAGTACTTC. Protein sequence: CSASPGSRVETQYF.

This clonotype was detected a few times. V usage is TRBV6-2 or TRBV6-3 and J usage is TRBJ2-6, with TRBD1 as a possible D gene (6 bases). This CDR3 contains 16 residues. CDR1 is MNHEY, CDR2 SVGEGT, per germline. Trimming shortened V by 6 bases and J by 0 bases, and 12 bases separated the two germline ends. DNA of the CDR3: TGTGCCAGCAGGAGGGACACCACCTCTGGGGCCAACGTCCTGACTTTC. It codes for CASRRDTTSGANVLTF.

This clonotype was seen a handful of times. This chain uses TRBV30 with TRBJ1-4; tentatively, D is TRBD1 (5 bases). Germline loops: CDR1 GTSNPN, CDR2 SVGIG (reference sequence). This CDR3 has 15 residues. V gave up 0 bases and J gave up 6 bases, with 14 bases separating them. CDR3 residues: CAWSVRRGGDEKLFF. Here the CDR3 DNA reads TGTGCCTGGAGTGTACGGAGGGGTGGGGATGAAAAACTGTTTTTT.

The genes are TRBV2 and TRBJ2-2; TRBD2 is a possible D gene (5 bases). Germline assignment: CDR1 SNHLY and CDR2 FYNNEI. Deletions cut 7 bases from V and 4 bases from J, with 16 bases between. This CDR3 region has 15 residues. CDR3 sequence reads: CASKTTEVGTGELFF. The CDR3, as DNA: TGTGCCAGCAAGACAACGGAGGTTGGCACCGGGGAGCTGTTTTTT.

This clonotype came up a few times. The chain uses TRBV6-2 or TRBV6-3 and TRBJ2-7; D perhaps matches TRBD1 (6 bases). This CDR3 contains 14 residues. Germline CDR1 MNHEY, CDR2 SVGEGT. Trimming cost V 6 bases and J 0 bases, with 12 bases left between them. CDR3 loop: CASRPGQNSYEQYF. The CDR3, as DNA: TGTGCCAGCAGACCAGGACAGAACTCCTACGAGCAGTACTTC.

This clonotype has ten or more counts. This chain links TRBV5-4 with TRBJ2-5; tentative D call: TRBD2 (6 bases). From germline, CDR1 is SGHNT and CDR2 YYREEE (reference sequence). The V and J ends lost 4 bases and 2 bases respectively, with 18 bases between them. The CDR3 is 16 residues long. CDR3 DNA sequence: TGTGCCAGCAGCCAAAAGGGATGGACTACACAAGAGACCCAGTACTTC. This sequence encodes CASSQKGWTTQETQYF.

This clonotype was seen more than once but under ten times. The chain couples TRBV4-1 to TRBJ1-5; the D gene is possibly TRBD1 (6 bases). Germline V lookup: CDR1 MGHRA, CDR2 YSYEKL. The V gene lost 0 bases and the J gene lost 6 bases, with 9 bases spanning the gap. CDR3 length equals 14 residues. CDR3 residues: CASSQDRGGQPQHF. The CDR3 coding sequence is TGCGCCAGCAGCCAAGACAGGGGCGGTCAGCCCCAGCATTTT.

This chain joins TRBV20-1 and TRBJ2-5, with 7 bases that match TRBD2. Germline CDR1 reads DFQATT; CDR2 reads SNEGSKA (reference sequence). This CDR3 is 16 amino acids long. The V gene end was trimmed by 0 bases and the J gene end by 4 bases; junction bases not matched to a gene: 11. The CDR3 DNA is TGCAGTGCTAGAGATTACAGCGGGGTAACAAGAGAGACCCAGTACTTC. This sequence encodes CSARDYSGVTRETQYF.

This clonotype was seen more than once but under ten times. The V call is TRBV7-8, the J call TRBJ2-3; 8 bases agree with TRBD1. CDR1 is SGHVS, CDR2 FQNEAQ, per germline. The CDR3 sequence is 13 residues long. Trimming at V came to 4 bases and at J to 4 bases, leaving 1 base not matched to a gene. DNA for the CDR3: TGTGCCAGCAGCTGGACAGGGCCAGATACGCAGTATTTT. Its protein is CASSWTGPDTQYF.

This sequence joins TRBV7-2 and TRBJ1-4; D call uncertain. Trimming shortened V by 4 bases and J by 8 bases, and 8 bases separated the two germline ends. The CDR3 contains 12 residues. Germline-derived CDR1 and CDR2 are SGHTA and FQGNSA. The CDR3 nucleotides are TGTGCCAGCAGCTCCGATTCCGAAAAACTGTTTTTT. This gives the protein CASSSDSEKLFF.

CDR3 amino acids: CAWSGGYSNQPQHF. CDR3 in DNA: TGTGCCTGGAGTGGAGGGTATAGCAATCAGCCCCAGCATTTT. This chain connects TRBV30 to TRBJ1-5; D uncertain. Trimming stripped 1 base from V and 0 bases from J, with 7 bases between. The germline gives CDR1 GTSNPN, CDR2 SVGIG (reference sequence). There are 14 residues in the CDR3. The full variable domain, its missing parts supplied by reference TRBV30 and TRBJ1-5, is SQTIHQWPATLVQPVGSPLSLECTVEGTSNPNLYWYRQAAGRGLQLLFYSVGIGQISSEVPQNLSASRPQDRQFILSSKKLLLSDSGFYLCAWSGGYSNQPQHFGDGTRLSIL.

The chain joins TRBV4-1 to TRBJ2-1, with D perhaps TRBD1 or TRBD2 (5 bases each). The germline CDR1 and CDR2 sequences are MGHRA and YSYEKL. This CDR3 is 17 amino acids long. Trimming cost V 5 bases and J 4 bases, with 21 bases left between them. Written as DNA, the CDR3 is TGCGCCAGCAGCAGAACGATAACCGGGACGAGTTACAATGAGCAGTTCTTC. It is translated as CASSRTITGTSYNEQFF.

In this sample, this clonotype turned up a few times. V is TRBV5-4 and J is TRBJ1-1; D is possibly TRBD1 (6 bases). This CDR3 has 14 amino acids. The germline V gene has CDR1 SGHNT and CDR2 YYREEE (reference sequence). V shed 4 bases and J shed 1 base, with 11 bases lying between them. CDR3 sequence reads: CASSIGQRNTEAFF. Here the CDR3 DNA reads TGTGCCAGCAGCATCGGACAGCGGAACACTGAAGCTTTCTTT.

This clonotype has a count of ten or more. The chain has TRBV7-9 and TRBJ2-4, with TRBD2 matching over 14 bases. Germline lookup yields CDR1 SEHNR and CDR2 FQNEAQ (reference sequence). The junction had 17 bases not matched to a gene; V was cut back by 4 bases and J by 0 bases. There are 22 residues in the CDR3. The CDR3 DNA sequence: TGTGCCAGCAGCTCCGGGACTAGCGGGAGTTTGGTCGACCTTCTAGCCAAAAACATTCAGTACTTC. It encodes CASSSGTSGSLVDLLAKNIQYF.